This T cell receptor (beta chain) was identified in a study of read filtering for tumor transcriptome and immune sequencing. The overall study: Patients were 17 male and around 13 female, mean age approximately 60 years, range roughly 45 to 85.

Molecular barcoded adaptors covering alpha/delta and beta/gamma chains were used on about 0.4 ug RNA. Using its own MiXCR run on the reads, TCRdb lists one record per CDR3 protein. There are 40,000 or so distinct CDR3 sequences in the sample; approximately 15% occur only once, and about 26% lies in the top ten. This clonotype was observed at least ten times. Its antigen is not known. Study-wide points: RNA-seq captured clonotypes less deeply and reliably than IR-seq. The sorted CD138-negative fraction was a mixed bone marrow immune population, not purified T cells.

Sequencing was carried out using a population of CD138-negative cells sorted from bone marrow. This sequence originates from a donor at least 40 years old with multiple myeloma.

DNA of the CDR3: TGCAGTGCTAGTTCCTTCATAATGGGAGAAGGGGGCCAAGAGACCCAGTACTTC. It encodes CSASSFIMGEGGQETQYF. The chain links TRBV20-1 to TRBJ2-5; perhaps TRBD1 as D (6 bases). The V end lost 3 bases, the J end lost 1 base, and 24 bases lay between the germline ends. Germline values: CDR1 DFQATT, CDR2 SNEGSKA (reference sequence). This CDR3 region has 18 residues.